This entry concerns a single T cell receptor (beta chain). Its antigen is unknown. This sample stems from a study of PD-1 blockade in classical Hodgkin lymphoma. The study, taken as a whole, reports: Repertoire difference causes, possibly disease activity or prior therapy, remain undefined. When set against healthy donors, newly diagnosed patients were reported to show lower baseline TCR diversity.

The assay was immunoSEQ multiplex PCR, and TCRdb's table has in-frame clones only and misses some. The table lists roughly 34,000 clones, around 94% of them singletons. The time point is: newly diagnosed, previously untreated cHL patient sample. For comparison, PBMCs from newly diagnosed, untreated classical Hodgkin lymphoma were used. This clonotype originated in a human donor with classical Hodgkin lymphoma. The sample taken for sequencing was peripheral blood mononuclear cells (PBMCs).

The CDR3 protein is CASRYTDRPRANEQFF. For the CDR3, the DNA is TGTGCCAGCAGGTACACGGACAGACCTAGAGCCAATGAGCAGTTCTTC. This sequence joins TRBV2 and TRBJ2-1, with a tentative D call TRBD1 (6 bases). This CDR3 is 16 amino acids long. V lost 6 bases and J lost 6, with 21 bases in between. Germline V gives CDR1 SNHLY, CDR2 FYNNEI.